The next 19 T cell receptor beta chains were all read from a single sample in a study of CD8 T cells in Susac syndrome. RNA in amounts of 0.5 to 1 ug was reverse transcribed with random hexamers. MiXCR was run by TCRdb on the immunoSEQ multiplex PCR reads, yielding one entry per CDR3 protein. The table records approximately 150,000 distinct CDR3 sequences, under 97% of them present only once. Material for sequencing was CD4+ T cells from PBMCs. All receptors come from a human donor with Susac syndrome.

Written as DNA, the CDR3 is TGCAGTGCTAGTCAAGGGGTTGAGACCCAGTACTTC. It specifies CSASQGVETQYF. The chain combines TRBV20-1 with TRBJ2-5, with TRBD1 as a possible D gene (5 bases). The CDR3 length is 12 residues. V lost 3 bases and J 5 bases, leaving 10 bases between the germline ends. CDR1 is DFQATT and CDR2 is SNEGSKA in the germline V gene (reference sequence).

CDR3 sequence: CASSQELAYGYTF. The CDR3 nucleotides read TGTGCCAGCAGCCAAGAGTTAGCCTATGGCTACACCTTC. The J gene is TRBJ1-2, the V gene TRBV14; D gene unclear. The CDR3 totals 13 residues. Trimming cost V 0 bases and J 4 bases, with 6 bases left between them. CDR1 and CDR2 (germline): SGHDN, FVKESK.

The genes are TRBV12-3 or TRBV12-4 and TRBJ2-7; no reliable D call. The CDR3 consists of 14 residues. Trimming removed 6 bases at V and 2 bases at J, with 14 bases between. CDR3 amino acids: CASSPPGRTYEQYF. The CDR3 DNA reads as TGTGCCAGCAGCCCCCCTGGACGGACCTACGAGCAGTACTTC.

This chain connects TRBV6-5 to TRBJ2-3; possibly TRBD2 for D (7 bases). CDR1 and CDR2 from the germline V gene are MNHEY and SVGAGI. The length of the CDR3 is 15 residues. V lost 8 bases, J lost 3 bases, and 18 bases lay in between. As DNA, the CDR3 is TGTGCCAGCCGACCGGGGGGCGCAGGTACAGATACGCAGTATTTT. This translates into CASRPGGAGTDTQYF.

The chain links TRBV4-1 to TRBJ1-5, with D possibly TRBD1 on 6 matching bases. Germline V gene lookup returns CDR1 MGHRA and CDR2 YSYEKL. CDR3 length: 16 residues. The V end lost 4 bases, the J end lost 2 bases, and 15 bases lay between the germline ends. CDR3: CASSPYREGGNQPQHF. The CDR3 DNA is TGCGCCAGCAGCCCTTACAGGGAGGGTGGCAATCAGCCCCAGCATTTT.

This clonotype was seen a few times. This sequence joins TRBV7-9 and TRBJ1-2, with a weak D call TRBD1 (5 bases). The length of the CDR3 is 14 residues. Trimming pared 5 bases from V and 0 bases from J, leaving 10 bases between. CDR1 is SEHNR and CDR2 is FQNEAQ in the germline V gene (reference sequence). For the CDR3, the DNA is TGTGCCAGCAGCATGGACATCGCTAACTATGGCTACACCTTC. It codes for CASSMDIANYGYTF.

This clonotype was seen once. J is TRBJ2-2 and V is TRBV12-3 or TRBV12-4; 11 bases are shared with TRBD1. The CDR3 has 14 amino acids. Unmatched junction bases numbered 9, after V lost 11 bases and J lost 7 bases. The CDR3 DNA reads TGTGCCTCTCGGACAGGGGGCATCGTCGGGGAGCTGTTTTTT. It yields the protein CASRTGGIVGELFF.

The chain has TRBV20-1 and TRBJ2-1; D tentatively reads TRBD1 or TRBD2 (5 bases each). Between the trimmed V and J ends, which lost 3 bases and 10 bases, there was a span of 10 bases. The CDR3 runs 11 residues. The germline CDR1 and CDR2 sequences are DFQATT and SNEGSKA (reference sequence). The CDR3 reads CSARWGTEQFF. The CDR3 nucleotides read TGCAGTGCTAGGTGGGGGACGGAGCAGTTCTTC.

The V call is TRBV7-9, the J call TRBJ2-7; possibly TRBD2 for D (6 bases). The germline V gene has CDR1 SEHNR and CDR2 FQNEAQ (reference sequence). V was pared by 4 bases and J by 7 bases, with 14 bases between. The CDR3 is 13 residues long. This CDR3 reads CASSYMGGVEQYF. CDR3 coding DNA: TGTGCCAGCAGCTACATGGGAGGAGTGGAGCAGTACTTC.

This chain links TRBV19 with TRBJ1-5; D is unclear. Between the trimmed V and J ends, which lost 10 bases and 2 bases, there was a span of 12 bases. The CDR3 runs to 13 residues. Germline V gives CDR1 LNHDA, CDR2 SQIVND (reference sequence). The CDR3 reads CATQSVGNQPQHF. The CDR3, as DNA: TGTGCCACCCAGTCAGTGGGCAATCAGCCCCAGCATTTT.

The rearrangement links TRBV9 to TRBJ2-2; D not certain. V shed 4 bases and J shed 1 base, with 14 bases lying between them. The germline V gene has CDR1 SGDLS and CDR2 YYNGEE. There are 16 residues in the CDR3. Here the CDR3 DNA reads TGTGCCAGCAGCCCCCATATCAGCGAGAACACCGGGGAGCTGTTTTTT. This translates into CASSPHISENTGELFF.

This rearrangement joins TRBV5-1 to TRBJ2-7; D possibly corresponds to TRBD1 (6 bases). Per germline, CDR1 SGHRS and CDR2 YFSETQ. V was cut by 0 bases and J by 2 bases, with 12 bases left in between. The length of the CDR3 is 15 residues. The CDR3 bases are TGCGCCAGCAGCTTGGAAGGGGGTATCACCTACGAGCAGTACTTC. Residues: CASSLEGGITYEQYF.

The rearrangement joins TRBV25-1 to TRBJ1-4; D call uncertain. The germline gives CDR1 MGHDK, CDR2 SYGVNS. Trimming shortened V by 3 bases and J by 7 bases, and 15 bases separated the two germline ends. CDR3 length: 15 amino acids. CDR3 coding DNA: TGTGCCAGCAGTGATAGGGTCGACCGCGGTGAAAAACTGTTTTTT. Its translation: CASSDRVDRGEKLFF. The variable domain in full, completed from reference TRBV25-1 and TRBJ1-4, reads EADIYQTPRYLVIGTGKKITLECSQTMGHDKMYWYQQDPGMELHLIHYSYGVNSTEKGDLSSESTVSRIRTEHFPLTLESARPSHTSQYLCASSDRVDRGEKLFFGSGTQLSVL.

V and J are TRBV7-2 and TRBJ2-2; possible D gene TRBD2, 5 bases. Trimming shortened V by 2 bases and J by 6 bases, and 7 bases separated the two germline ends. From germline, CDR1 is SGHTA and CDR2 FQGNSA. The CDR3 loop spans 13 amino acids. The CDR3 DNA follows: TGTGCCAGCAGCTTACGAGGGCCCGGGGAGCTGTTTTTT. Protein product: CASSLRGPGELFF.

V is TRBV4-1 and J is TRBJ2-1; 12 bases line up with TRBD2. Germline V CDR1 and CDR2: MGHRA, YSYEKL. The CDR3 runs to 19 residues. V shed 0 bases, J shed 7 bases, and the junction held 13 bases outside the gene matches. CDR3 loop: CASSQDGASGGASANEQFF. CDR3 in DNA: TGCGCCAGCAGCCAAGATGGTGCTAGCGGGGGGGCCTCGGCGAATGAGCAGTTCTTC.

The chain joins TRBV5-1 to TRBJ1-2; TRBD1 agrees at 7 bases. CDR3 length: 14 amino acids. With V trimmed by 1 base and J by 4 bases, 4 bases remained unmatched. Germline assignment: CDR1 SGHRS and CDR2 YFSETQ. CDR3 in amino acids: CASSLSGGGYGYTF. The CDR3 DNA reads TGCGCCAGCAGCTTGTCAGGGGGTGGCTATGGCTACACCTTC.

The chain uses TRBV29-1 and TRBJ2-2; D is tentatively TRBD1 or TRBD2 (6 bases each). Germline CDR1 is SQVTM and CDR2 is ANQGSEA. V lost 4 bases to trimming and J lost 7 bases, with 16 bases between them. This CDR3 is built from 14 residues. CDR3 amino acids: CSVAPGGSSGELFF. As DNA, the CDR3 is TGCAGCGTTGCTCCCGGGGGCTCTAGCGGGGAGCTGTTTTTT.

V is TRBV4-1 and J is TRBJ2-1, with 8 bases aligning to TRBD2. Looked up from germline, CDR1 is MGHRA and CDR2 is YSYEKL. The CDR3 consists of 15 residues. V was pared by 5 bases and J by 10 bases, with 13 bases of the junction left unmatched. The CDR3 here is CASSDYGGAGPEQFF. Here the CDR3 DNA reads TGCGCCAGCAGCGACTACGGGGGGGCTGGGCCCGAGCAGTTCTTC.

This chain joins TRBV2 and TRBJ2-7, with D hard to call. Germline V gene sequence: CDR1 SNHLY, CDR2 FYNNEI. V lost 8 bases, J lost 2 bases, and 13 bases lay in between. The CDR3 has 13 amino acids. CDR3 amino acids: CASGMGSPYEQYF. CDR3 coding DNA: TGTGCCAGCGGAATGGGGTCTCCCTACGAGCAGTACTTC.